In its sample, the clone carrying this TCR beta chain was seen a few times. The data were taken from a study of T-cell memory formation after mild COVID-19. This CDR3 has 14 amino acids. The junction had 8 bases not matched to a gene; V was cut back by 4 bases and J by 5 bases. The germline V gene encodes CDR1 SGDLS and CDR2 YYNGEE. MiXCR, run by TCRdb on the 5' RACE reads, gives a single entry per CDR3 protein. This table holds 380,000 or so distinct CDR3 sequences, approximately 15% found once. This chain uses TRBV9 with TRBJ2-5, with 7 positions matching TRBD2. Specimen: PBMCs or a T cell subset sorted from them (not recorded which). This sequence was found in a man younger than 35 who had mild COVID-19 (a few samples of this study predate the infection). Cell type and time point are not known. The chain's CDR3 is CASSPQRGGETQYF. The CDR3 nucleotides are TGTGCCAGCAGCCCCCAGCGGGGTGGGGAGACCCAGTACTTC.